The clone carrying this T cell receptor beta chain was observed many times. Its antigen is not identified. Without any cell sorting, about 20-31 mg of bulk tissue yielded co-extracted RNA and DNA. Surgical resection treated primary liver carcinoma in the patients. Researchers generated TCR beta cDNA from approximately 520 ng of total RNA, relying on a constant-region primer. Generation of the TCR beta libraries relied on three nested multiplex PCR rounds using slightly modified ARM-PCR. TRBV1-TRBV30 forward primers paired with a C-beta reverse primer were used in the first two PCR rounds, which ran approximately 11 cycles each. TCRdb re-called the multiplex PCR reads through MiXCR, storing one row per CDR3 protein. The table shows roughly 120,000 distinct CDR3 sequences, with 64% occurring only once. Germline CDR1 is SGHAT and CDR2 is FQNNGV. V shed 5 bases and J 3 bases; nucleotides not matched to a gene: 7. The length of the CDR3 is 14 residues.

The data are from a study of tumor-infiltrating lymphocytes in primary liver carcinoma. Study-wide findings and caveats: The difference in top-250-clone fraction between tumors and blood was significant, favoring tumors (p = 0.039).

The sequence was collected from a woman aged 60-70 years with primary liver carcinoma and hepatitis B virus infection. Sequenced input: liver tumor tissue from sampling region 3. This sample's subset: tumor region T3, left-lateral pole. The V gene is TRBV11-2, the J gene TRBJ2-7, with 7 bases fitting TRBD2. CDR3 coding DNA: TGTGCCAGCAGCCAGACTAGCCCCGGCTACGAGCAGTACTTC. This translates into CASSQTSPGYEQYF.